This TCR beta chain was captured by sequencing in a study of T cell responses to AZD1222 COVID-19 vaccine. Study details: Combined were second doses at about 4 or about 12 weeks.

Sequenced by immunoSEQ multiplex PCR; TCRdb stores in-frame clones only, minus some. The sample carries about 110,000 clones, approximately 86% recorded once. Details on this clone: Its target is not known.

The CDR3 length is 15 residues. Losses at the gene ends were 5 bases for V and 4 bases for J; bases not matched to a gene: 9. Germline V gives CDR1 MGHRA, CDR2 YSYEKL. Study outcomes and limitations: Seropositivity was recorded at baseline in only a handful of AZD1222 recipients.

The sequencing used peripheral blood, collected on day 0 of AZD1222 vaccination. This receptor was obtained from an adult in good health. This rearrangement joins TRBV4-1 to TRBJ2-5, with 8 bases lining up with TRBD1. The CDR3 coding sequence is TGCGCCAGCAGCAGGACAGGGACTGACGCAGAGACCCAGTACTTC. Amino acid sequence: CASSRTGTDAETQYF.